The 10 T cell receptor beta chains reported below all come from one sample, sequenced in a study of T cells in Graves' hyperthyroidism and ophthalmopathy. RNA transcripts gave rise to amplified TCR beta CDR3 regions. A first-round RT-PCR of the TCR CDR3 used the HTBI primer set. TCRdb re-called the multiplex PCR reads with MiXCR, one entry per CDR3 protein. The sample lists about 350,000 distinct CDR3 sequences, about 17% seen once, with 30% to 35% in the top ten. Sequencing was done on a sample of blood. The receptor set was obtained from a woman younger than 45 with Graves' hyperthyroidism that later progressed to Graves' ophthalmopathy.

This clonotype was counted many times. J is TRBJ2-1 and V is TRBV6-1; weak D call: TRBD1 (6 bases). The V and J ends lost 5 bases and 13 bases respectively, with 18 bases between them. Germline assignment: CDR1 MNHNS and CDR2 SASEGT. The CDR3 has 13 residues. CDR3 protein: CASSYSGGGYQFF. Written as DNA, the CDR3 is TGTGCCAGCAGTTATAGTGGGGGCGGTTACCAGTTCTTC.

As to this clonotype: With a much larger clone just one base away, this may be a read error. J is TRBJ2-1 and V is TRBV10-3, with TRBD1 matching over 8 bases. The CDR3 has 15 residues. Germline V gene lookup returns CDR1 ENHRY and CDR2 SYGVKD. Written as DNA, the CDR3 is TGTGCCATCAGGGACAGGGCGAGGTCCTACAATGAGCGGTTCTTC. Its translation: CAIRDRARSYNERFF.

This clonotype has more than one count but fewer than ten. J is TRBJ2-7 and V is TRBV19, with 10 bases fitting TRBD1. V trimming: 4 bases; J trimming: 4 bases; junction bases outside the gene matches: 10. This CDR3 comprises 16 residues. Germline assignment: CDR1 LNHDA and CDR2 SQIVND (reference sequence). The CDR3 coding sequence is TGTGCCAGTAGTACCTACGACAGGGGGCTAAATTACGAGCAGTACTTC. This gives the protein CASSTYDRGLNYEQYF.

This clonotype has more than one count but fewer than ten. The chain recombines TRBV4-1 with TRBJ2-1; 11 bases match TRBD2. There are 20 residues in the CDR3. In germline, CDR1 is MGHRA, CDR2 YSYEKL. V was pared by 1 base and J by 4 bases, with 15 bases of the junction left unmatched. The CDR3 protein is CASSQAGYISSGGAYNEQFF. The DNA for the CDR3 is TGCGCCAGCAGCCAAGCGGGGTATATTAGTAGCGGGGGGGCTTACAATGAGCAGTTCTTC.

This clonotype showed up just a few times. The CDR3 region is CASSIKKNTGELFF. CDR3 DNA sequence: TGTGCCAGTAGTATTAAAAAGAACACCGGGGAGCTGTTTTTT. The chain employs TRBV19 and TRBJ2-2, with D uncertain. The CDR3 length is 14 residues. From germline, CDR1 is LNHDA and CDR2 SQIVND (reference sequence). Deletions cut 3 bases from V and 1 base from J, with 6 bases between.

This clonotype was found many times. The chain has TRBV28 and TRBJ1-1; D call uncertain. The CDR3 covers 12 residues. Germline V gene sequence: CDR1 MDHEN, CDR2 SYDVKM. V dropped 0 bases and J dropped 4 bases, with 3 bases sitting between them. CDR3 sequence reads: CASSLWRTEAFF. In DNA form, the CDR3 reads TGTGCCAGCAGTTTATGGCGCACTGAAGCTTTCTTT.

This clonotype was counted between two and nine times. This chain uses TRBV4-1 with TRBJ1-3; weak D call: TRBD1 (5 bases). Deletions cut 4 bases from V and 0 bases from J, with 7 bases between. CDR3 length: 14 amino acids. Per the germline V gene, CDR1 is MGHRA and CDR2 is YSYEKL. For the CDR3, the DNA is TGCGCCAGCAGCCTCGGGGCCTCTGGAAACACCATATATTTT. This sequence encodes CASSLGASGNTIYF.

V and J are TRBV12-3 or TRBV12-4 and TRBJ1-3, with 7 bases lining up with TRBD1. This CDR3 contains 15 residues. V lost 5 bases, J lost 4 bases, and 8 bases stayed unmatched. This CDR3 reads CASSLDRAGGNTIYF. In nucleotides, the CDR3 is TGTGCCAGCAGTCTCGACAGGGCCGGCGGAAACACCATATATTTT.

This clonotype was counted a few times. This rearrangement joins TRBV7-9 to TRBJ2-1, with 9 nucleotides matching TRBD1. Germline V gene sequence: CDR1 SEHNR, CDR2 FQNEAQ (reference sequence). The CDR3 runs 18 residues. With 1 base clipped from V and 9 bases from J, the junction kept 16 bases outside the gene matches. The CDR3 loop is CASSLGPGQGLFHGEQFF. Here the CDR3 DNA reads TGTGCCAGCAGCTTAGGCCCGGGACAGGGCCTTTTCCACGGTGAGCAGTTCTTC.

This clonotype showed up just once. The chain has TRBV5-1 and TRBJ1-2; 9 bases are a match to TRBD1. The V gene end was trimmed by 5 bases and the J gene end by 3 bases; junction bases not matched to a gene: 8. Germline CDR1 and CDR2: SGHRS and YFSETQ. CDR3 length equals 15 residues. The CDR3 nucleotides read TGCGCCAGCAGAGCCGGGACAGGGACCCACTATGGCTACACCTTC. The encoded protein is CASRAGTGTHYGYTF.